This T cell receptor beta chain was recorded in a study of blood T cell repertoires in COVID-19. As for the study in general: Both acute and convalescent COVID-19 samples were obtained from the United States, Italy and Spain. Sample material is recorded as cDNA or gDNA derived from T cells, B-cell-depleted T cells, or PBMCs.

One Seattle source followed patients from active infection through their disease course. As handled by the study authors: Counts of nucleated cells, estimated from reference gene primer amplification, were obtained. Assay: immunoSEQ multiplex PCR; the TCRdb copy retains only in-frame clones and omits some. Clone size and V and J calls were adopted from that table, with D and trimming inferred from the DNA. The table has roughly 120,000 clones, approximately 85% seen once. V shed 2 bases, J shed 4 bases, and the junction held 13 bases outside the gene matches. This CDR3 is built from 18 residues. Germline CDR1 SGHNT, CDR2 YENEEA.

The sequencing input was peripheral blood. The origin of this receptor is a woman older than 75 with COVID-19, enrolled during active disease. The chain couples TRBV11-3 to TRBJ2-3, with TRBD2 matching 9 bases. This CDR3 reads CASSLTGVGSGRSDTQYF. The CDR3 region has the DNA TGTGCCAGCAGCTTAACGGGGGTCGGTAGCGGGAGATCAGATACGCAGTATTTT.